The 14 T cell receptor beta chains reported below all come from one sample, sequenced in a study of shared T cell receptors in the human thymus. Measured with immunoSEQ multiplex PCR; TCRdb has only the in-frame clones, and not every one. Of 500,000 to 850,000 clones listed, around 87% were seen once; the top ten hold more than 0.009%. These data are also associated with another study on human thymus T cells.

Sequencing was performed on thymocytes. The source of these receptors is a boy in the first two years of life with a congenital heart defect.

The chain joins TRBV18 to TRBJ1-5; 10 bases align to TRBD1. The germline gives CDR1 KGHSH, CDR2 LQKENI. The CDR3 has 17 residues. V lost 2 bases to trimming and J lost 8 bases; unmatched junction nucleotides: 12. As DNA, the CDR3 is TGTGCCAGCTCACCATTCGTGACAGGGGGCGCGAAGGAGCCCCAGCATTTT. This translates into CASSPFVTGGAKEPQHF.

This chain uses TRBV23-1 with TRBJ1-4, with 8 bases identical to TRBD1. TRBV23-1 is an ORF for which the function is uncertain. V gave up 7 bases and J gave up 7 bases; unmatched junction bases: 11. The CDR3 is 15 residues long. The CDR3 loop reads CASIPSGGAGEKLFF. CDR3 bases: TGCGCCAGCATACCCTCAGGGGGCGCGGGTGAAAAACTGTTTTTT.

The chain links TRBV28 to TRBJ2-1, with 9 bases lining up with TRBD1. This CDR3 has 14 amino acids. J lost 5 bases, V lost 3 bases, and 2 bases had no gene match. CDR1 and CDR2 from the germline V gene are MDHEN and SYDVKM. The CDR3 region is CASSFRDRDNEQFF. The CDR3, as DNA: TGTGCCAGCAGTTTCCGGGACAGGGACAATGAGCAGTTCTTC.

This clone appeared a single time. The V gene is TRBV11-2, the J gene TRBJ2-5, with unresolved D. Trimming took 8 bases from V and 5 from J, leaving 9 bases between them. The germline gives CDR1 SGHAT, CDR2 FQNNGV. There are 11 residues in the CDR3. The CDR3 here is CASGRGETQYF. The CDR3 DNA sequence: TGTGCCAGCGGCCGAGGCGAGACCCAGTACTTC.

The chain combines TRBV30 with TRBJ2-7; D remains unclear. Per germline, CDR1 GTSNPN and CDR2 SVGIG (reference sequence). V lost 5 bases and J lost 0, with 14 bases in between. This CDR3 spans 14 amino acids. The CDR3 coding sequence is TGTGCCTGGGACAAGAGCAATAGCTCCTACGAGCAGTACTTC. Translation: CAWDKSNSSYEQYF.

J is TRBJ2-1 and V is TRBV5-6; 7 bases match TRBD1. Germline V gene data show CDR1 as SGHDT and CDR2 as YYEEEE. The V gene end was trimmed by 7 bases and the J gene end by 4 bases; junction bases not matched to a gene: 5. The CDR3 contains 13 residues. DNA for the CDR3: TGTGCCAGCGGGACAGTTGCTTACAATGAGCAGTTCTTC. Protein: CASGTVAYNEQFF.

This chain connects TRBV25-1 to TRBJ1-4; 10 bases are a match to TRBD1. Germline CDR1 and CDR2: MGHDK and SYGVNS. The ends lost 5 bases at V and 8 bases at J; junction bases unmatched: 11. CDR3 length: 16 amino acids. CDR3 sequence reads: CASSPLDRGQKEKLFF. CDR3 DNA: TGTGCCAGCAGTCCGCTTGACAGGGGGCAGAAGGAAAAACTGTTTTTT.

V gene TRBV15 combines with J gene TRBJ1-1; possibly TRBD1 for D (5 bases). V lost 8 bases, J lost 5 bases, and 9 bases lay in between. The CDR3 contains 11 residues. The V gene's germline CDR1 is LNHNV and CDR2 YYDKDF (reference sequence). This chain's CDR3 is CATGGETEAFF. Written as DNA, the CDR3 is TGTGCCACCGGAGGGGAAACTGAAGCTTTCTTT.

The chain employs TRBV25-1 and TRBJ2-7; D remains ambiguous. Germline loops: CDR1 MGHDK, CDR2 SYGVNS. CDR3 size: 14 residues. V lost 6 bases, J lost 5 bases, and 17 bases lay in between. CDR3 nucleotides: TGTGCCAGCAGGGGCTTATTTGGGTCGCACGAGCAGTACTTC. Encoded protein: CASRGLFGSHEQYF.

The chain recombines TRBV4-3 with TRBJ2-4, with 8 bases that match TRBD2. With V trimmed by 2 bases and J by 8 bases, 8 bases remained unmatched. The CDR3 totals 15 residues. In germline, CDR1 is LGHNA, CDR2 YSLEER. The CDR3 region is CASSQNGGALDIQYF. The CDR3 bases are TGCGCCAGCAGCCAAAACGGGGGGGCACTCGACATTCAGTACTTC.

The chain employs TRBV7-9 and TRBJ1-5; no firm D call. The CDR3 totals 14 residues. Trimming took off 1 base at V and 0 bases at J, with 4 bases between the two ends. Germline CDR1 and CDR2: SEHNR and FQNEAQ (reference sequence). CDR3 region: CASSLGYSNQPQHF. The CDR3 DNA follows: TGTGCCAGCAGCTTAGGCTATAGCAATCAGCCCCAGCATTTT.

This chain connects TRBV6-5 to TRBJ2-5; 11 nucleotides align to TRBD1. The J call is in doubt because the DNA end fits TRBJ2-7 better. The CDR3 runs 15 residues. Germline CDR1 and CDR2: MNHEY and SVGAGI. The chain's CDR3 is CASSLRDRGSYEQYF. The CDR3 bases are TGTGCCAGCAGCCTCCGGGACAGGGGGTCCTACGAGCAGTACTTC.

The CDR3 is CASSYGQPRASGNTIYF. DNA for the CDR3: TGTGCCAGCAGTTACGGACAGCCCCGCGCCTCTGGAAACACCATATATTTT. The genes are TRBV28 and TRBJ1-3; the D gene is possibly TRBD1 (6 bases). The germline V gene encodes CDR1 MDHEN and CDR2 SYDVKM. V was pared by 4 bases and J by 0 bases, with 16 bases between. The CDR3 contains 17 residues.

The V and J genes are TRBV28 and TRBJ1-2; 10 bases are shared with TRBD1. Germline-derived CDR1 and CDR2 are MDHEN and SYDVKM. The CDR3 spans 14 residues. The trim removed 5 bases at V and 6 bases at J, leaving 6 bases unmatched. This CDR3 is CASSRDRGKNGYTF. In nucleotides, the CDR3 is TGTGCCAGCAGTCGGGACAGGGGAAAGAATGGCTACACCTTC.